The 19 T cell receptor beta chains reported below all come from one sample, sequenced in a study of PD-L1 blockade in urothelial cancer. Documented time point: peripheral blood 6 weeks after treatment start. Profiled with immunoSEQ multiplex PCR; TCRdb holds only in-frame clones, not every one. The sample has about 120,000 clones, 80% to 90% seen once. The sample consisted of PBMCs, taken around atezolizumab (anti-PD-L1) treatment. The source of these receptors is a man in his 60s with urothelial cancer.

The chain employs TRBV29-1 and TRBJ2-3, with 7 bases aligning to TRBD1. CDR1 SQVTM and CDR2 ANQGSEA come from the germline V gene. J was trimmed by 2 bases and V by 4 bases; bases with no gene match: 3. The CDR3 runs 13 residues. CDR3 in DNA: TGCAGCGTTGTAGGGGGCGTCACAGATACGCAGTATTTT. This translates into CSVVGGVTDTQYF.

The chain couples TRBV15 to TRBJ2-1; 7 bases are a match to TRBD2. J was trimmed by 6 bases and V by 3 bases; bases with no gene match: 8. Germline V CDR1 and CDR2: LNHNV, YYDKDF (reference sequence). This CDR3 comprises 15 residues. The DNA for the CDR3 is TGTGCCACCAGCAGGGGGGGGGTTGCTGCCAATGAGCAGTTCTTC. It codes for CATSRGGVAANEQFF.

This rearrangement joins TRBV5-1 to TRBJ1-3; D uncertain. Germline V gives CDR1 SGHRS, CDR2 YFSETQ. This CDR3 region has 14 residues. V lost 6 bases and J lost 1, with 11 bases in between. CDR3 sequence: CASKTEVSGNTIYF. The CDR3 DNA is TGCGCCAGCAAGACGGAGGTGTCTGGAAACACCATATATTTT.

The chain employs TRBV7-7 and TRBJ1-2; 9 bases align to TRBD1. The CDR3 runs to 15 residues. Germline CDR1 SSHAT, CDR2 FNYEAQ (reference sequence). Germline trimming cut 5 bases from V and 6 bases from J; bases unmatched to any gene: 10. Here the CDR3 DNA reads TGTGCCAGCAGCCGAGATAGGGACAGGGAGGATGGCTACACCTTC. Its protein product is CASSRDRDREDGYTF.

The V gene is TRBV7-2, the J gene TRBJ1-3, with 12 positions matching TRBD1. CDR3 size: 17 residues. In germline, CDR1 is SGHTA, CDR2 FQGNSA. With V trimmed by 5 bases and J by 2 bases, 7 bases remained unmatched. The CDR3 here is CASSPVGTGGAGNTIYF. In DNA, the CDR3 is TGTGCCAGCAGCCCCGTCGGGACAGGGGGCGCTGGAAACACCATATATTTT. Complete variable domain (other parts from reference TRBV7-2 and TRBJ1-3): GAGVSQSPSNKVTEKGKDVELRCDPISGHTALYWYRQSLGQGLEFLIYFQGNSAPDKSGLPSDRFSAERTGGSVSTLTIQRTQQEDSAVYLCASSPVGTGGAGNTIYFGEGSWLTVV.

The chain recombines TRBV6-5 with TRBJ2-1; a weak D match, TRBD2 (7 bases). With 5 bases removed from V and 8 bases from J, the gap between germline ends came to 16 bases. CDR1 and CDR2 (germline): MNHEY, SVGAGI. This CDR3 is 14 amino acids long. The CDR3 here is CASSPPGGPDEQFF. DNA of the CDR3: TGTGCCAGCAGTCCCCCCGGGGGGCCGGATGAGCAGTTCTTC.

DNA for the CDR3: TGTGCCAGTAGACTCGGGACAGGGAGAACCGGGGAGCTGTTTTTT. Translation gives CASRLGTGRTGELFF. This chain uses TRBV19 with TRBJ2-2; 9 bases fit TRBD1. The germline CDR1 and CDR2 sequences are LNHDA and SQIVND (reference sequence). J gave up 5 bases and V 6 bases, and 7 bases lay outside the gene matches. This CDR3 comprises 15 residues.

This sequence joins TRBV19 and TRBJ1-2, with D perhaps matching TRBD1 (5 bases). The CDR3 has 15 amino acids. Germline V CDR1 and CDR2: LNHDA, SQIVND (reference sequence). Trimming removed 6 bases at V and 2 bases at J, with 16 bases between. CDR3 in DNA: TGTGCCAGTAGCCCAGGGCCCGAGCCCAACTATGGCTACACCTTC. The encoded protein is CASSPGPEPNYGYTF.

The chain carries TRBV7-9 and TRBJ2-5, with 8 bases aligning to TRBD1. With 4 bases clipped from V and 2 bases from J, the junction kept 9 bases outside the gene matches. The CDR3 runs to 16 residues. Germline V gene data show CDR1 as SEHNR and CDR2 as FQNEAQ (reference sequence). The CDR3 DNA reads TGTGCCAGCAGCTCAAGAGCTGGACAGGGACAAGAGACCCAGTACTTC. Its protein product is CASSSRAGQGQETQYF.

This sequence joins TRBV4-1 and TRBJ1-3; D ambiguous. Trimming removed 4 bases from V and 4 bases from J, with 23 bases in between. CDR1 MGHRA and CDR2 YSYEKL come from the germline V gene. The CDR3 covers 18 residues. The CDR3 region is CASSLPTVRADDGNTIYF. In DNA form, the CDR3 reads TGCGCCAGCAGCCTCCCAACCGTGCGGGCCGATGACGGAAACACCATATATTTT.

CDR3 sequence: CASSSKGGAGGNTIYF. The CDR3 DNA sequence: TGTGCCAGCAGCTCAAAGGGGGGGGCCGGTGGAAACACCATATATTTT. V gene TRBV9 combines with J gene TRBJ1-3; D perhaps matches TRBD1 (6 bases). Trimming stripped 4 bases from V and 3 bases from J, with 17 bases between. This CDR3 is built from 16 residues. Looked up from germline, CDR1 is SGDLS and CDR2 is YYNGEE.

This clone was counted once. The chain carries TRBV6-5 and TRBJ2-7; tentative D call: TRBD1 (6 bases). V dropped 8 bases and J dropped 2 bases, with 19 bases sitting between them. This CDR3 has 15 amino acids. The germline CDR1 and CDR2 sequences are MNHEY and SVGAGI. CDR3 in DNA: TGTGCCAGCTCAGACAGGCCGCCTGGGGCCTACGAGCAGTACTTC. This codes for CASSDRPPGAYEQYF.

This sequence joins TRBV29-1 and TRBJ1-5; the D is unclear. V gave up 1 base and J gave up 3 bases, with 7 bases separating them. This CDR3 spans 13 amino acids. CDR1 and CDR2 from the germline V gene are SQVTM and ANQGSEA. This chain's CDR3 is CSVEGDNNQPQHF. CDR3 nucleotides: TGCAGCGTTGAAGGTGACAACAATCAGCCCCAGCATTTT.

The J gene is TRBJ1-4, the V gene TRBV6-6, with D maybe TRBD1 (5 bases). Trimming left V 5 bases short and J 3 bases short, with 10 bases between. Germline-derived CDR1 and CDR2 are MNHNY and SVGAGI (reference sequence). This CDR3 has 14 amino acids. The CDR3 is CASSQTVANEKLFF. Here the CDR3 DNA reads TGTGCCAGCAGTCAGACAGTGGCTAATGAAAAACTGTTTTTT.

This chain connects TRBV11-2 to TRBJ2-7; TRBD2 agrees at 7 bases. The V segment lost 4 bases and the J segment 3 bases; nucleotides outside the gene matches: 9. Germline CDR1 reads SGHAT; CDR2 reads FQNNGV. The CDR3 consists of 15 residues. CDR3 bases: TGTGCCAGCAGCTCCCCTGGGGGGGTGGGCTACGAGCAGTACTTC. Its protein product is CASSSPGGVGYEQYF.

In this sample, this clone turned up a few times. This rearrangement joins TRBV29-1 to TRBJ2-2; TRBD2 might be the D (5 bases). With 4 bases removed from V and 6 bases from J, the gap between germline ends came to 12 bases. The CDR3 runs 13 residues. Germline assignment: CDR1 SQVTM and CDR2 ANQGSEA. CDR3 in amino acids: CSVGLAGAGELFF. The CDR3 DNA is TGCAGCGTTGGGCTAGCTGGAGCCGGGGAGCTGTTTTTT.

The CDR3: CASSVVSGPSTDTQYF. The CDR3 DNA is TGTGCCAGCAGCGTAGTGTCAGGGCCTAGCACAGATACGCAGTATTTT. The rearrangement joins TRBV9 to TRBJ2-3; possible D gene TRBD1, 5 bases. V was shortened by 0 bases and J by 0 bases, with 11 bases between the two germline ends. CDR3 length: 16 amino acids. Germline V gene lookup returns CDR1 SGDLS and CDR2 YYNGEE.

This sequence joins TRBV29-1 and TRBJ2-3, with 9 positions matching TRBD1. V lost 7 bases, J lost 4 bases, and 6 bases stayed unmatched. Germline loops: CDR1 SQVTM, CDR2 ANQGSEA. The CDR3 spans 13 residues. The CDR3 here is CSATDRGSDTQYF. The CDR3 bases are TGCAGCGCAACGGACAGGGGTTCAGATACGCAGTATTTT.

This rearrangement joins TRBV5-5 to TRBJ2-1, with 9 bases identical to TRBD2. CDR3 size: 16 residues. V was clipped by 9 bases and J by 9 bases; unmatched bases: 19. Per the germline V gene, CDR1 is SGHKS and CDR2 is YYEKEE (reference sequence). The CDR3 protein is CATYPEDVAGELEQFF. Written as DNA, the CDR3 is TGTGCCACCTATCCTGAGGATGTAGCGGGGGAACTTGAGCAGTTCTTC. Supplemented by reference TRBV5-5 and TRBJ2-1, the full variable domain reads DAGVTQSPTHLIKTRGQQVTLRCSPISGHKSVSWYQQVLGQGPQFIFQYYEKEERGRGNFPDRFSARQFPNYSSELNVNALLLGDSALYLCATYPEDVAGELEQFFGPGTRLTVL.